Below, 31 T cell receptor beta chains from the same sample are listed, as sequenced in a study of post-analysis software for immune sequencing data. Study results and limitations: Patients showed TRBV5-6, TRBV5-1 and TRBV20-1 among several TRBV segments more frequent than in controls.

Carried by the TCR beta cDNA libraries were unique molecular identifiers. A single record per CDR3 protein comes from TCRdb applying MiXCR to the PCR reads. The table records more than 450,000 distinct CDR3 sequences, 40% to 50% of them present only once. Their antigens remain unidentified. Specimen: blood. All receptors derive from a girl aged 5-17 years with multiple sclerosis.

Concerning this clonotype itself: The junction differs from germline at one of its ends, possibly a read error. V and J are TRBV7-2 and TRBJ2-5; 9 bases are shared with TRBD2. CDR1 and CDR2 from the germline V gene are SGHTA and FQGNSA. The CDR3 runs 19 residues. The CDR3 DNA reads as TGTGCCAGCAGCTTAGTTGGGTCCGTGGCGGGGGGGCTGCAAGAGACCCTGTACTTC. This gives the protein CASSLVGSVAGGLQETLYF.

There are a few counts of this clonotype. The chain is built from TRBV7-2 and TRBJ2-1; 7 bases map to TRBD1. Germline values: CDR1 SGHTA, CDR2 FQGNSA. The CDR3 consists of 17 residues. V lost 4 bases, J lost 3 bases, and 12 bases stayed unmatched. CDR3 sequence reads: CASSSRIPDRVYNEQFF. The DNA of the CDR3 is TGTGCCAGCAGCTCAAGGATCCCCGACAGGGTCTACAATGAGCAGTTCTTC.

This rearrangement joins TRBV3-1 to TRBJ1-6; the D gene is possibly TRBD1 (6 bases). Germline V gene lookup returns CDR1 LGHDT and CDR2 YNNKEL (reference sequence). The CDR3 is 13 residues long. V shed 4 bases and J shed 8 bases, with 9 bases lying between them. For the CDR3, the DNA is TGTGCCAGCAGCCTTTGGACAGATTCACCCCTCCACTTT. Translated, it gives CASSLWTDSPLHF.

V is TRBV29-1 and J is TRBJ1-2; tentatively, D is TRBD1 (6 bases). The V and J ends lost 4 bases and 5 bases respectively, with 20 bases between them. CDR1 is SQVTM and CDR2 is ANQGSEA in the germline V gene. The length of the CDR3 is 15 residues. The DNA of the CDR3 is TGCAGCGTTGGGGGGTCGGGGGGGCGCGGATATGGCTACACCTTC. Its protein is CSVGGSGGRGYGYTF.

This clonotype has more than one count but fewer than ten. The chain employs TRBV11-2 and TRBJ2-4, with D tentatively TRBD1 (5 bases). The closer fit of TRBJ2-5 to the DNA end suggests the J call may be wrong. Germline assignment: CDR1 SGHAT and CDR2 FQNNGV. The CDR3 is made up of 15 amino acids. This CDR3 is CASSLGRARVETQYF. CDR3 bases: TGTGCCAGCAGCTTAGGACGGGCCAGGGTGGAGACCCAGTACTTC.

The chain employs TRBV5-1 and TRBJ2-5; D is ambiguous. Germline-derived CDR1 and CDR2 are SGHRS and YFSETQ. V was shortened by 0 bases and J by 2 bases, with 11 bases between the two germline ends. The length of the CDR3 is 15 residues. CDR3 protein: CASSLVVGQQETQYF. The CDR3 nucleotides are TGCGCCAGCAGCTTGGTGGTGGGCCAGCAAGAGACCCAGTACTTC.

The CDR3 is CSARDDDAIYEQYF. The CDR3, as DNA: TGCAGTGCTAGAGATGATGATGCGATCTACGAGCAGTACTTC. The chain employs TRBV20-1 and TRBJ2-5; D is uncertain. The DNA end lines up better with TRBJ2-7; the J call may be wrong. The CDR3 contains 14 residues. The germline V gene encodes CDR1 DFQATT and CDR2 SNEGSKA (reference sequence).

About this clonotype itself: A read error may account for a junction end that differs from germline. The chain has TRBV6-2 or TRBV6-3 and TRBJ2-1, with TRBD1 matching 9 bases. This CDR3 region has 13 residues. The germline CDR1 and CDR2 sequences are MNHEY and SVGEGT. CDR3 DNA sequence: TGTGTCAGCAGCCGGGACAGGGTTAGTGAGCAGTTCTTC. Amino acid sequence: CVSSRDRVSEQFF.

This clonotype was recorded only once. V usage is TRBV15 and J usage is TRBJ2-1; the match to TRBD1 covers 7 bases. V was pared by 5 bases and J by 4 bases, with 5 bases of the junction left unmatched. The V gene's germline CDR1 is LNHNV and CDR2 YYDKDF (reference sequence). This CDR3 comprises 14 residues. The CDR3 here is CATSRGGEYNEQFF. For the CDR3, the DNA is TGTGCCACCAGCCGAGGGGGCGAGTACAATGAGCAGTTCTTC. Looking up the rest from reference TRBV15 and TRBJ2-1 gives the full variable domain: DAMVIQNPRYQVTQFGKPVTLSCSQTLNHNVMYWYQQKSSQAPKLLFHYYDKDFNNEADTPDNFQSRRPNTSFCFLDIRSPGLGDTAMYLCATSRGGEYNEQFFGPGTRLTVL.

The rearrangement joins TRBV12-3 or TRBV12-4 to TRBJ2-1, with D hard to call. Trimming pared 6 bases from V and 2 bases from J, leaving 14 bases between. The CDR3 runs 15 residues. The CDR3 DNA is TGTGCCAGCAGGCAGACTGGCGGCCCCTACAATGAGCAGTTCTTC. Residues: CASRQTGGPYNEQFF.

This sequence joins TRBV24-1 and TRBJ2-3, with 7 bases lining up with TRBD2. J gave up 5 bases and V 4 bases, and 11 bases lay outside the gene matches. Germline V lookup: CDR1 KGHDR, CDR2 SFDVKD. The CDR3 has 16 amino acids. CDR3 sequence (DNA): TGTGCCACCAGTGACCGAGGGACTACCGGGCGAGATACGCAGTATTTT. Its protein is CATSDRGTTGRDTQYF.

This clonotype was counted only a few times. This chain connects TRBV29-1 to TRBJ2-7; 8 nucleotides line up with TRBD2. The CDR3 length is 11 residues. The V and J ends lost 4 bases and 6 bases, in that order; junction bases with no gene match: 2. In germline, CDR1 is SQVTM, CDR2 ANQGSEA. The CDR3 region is CSVAGGSEQYF. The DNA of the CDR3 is TGCAGCGTTGCGGGAGGGTCCGAGCAGTACTTC.

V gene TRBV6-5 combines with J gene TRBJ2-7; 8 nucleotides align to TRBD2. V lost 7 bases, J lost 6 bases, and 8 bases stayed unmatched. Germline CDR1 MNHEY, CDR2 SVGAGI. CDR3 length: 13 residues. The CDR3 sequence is CASIGNRGGEQYF. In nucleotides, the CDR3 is TGTGCCAGCATCGGGAACCGGGGGGGCGAGCAGTACTTC.

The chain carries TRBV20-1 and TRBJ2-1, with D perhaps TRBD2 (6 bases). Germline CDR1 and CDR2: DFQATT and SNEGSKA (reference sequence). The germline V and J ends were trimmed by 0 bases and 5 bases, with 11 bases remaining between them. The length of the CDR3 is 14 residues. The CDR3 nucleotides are TGCAGTGCTAGAGAGCCCGGGGGTCACAATGAGCAGTTCTTC. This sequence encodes CSAREPGGHNEQFF.

The CDR3 loop reads CASRRGTGGKYGYTF. CDR3 in DNA: TGTGCCAGCAGACGAGGGACAGGAGGAAAATATGGCTACACCTTC. The chain carries TRBV27 and TRBJ1-2, with 8 bases that match TRBD1. Germline V CDR1 and CDR2: MNHEY, SMNVEV (reference sequence). There are 15 residues in the CDR3. The V gene end was trimmed by 6 bases and the J gene end by 5 bases; junction bases not matched to a gene: 11.

In DNA form, the CDR3 reads TGTGCCAGCAGCTTAGGTGGGGGGCAGAGGGATGAGCAGTTCTTC. Protein product: CASSLGGGQRDEQFF. The genes are TRBV7-2 and TRBJ2-1; D possibly uses TRBD1 or TRBD2 (6 bases each). CDR1 and CDR2 from the germline V gene are SGHTA and FQGNSA. The CDR3 totals 15 residues. The V end was cut by 1 base, the J end by 8 bases, with 15 bases between.

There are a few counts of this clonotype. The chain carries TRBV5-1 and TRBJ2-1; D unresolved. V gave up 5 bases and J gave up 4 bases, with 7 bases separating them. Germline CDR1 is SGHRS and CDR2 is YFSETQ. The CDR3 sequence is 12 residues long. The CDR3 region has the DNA TGCGCCAGCAGAGCTAGTTACAATGAGCAGTTCTTC. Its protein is CASRASYNEQFF. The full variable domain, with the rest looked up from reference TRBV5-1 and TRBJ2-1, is KAGVTQTPRYLIKTRGQQVTLSCSPISGHRSVSWYQQTPGQGLQFLFEYFSETQRNKGNFPGRFSGRQFSNSRSEMNVSTLELGDSALYLCASRASYNEQFFGPGTRLTVL.

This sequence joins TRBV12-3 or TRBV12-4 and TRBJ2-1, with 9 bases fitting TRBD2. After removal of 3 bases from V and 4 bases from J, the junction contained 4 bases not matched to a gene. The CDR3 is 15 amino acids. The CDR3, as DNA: TGTGCCAGCAGTTTCGGCGGGGGGGTTTACAATGAGCAGTTCTTC. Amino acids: CASSFGGGVYNEQFF.

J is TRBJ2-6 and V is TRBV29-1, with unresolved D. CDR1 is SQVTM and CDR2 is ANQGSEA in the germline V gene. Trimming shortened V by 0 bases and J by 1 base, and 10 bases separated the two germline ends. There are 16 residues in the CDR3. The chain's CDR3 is CSVEENRKSGANVLTF. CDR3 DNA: TGCAGCGTTGAAGAGAATCGTAAGTCTGGGGCCAACGTCCTGACTTTC. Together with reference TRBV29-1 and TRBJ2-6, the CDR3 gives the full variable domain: SAVISQKPSRDICQRGTSLTIQCQVDSQVTMMFWYRQQPGQSLTLIATANQGSEATYESGFVIDKFPISRPNLTFSTLTVSNMSPEDSSIYLCSVEENRKSGANVLTFGAGSRLTVL.

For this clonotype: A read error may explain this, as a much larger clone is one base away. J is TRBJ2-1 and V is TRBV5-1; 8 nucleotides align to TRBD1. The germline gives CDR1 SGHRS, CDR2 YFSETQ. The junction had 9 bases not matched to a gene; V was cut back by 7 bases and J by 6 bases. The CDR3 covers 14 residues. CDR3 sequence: CASGWRDRPNEQFF. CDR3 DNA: TGCGCCAGCGGCTGGAGGGACAGGCCCAATGAGCAGTTCTTC.

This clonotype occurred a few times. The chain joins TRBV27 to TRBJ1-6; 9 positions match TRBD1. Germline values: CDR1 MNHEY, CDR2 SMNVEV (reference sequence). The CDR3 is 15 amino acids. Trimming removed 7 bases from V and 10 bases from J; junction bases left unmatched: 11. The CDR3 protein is CASTLRDRVRSPLHF. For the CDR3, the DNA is TGTGCCAGCACACTGCGGGACAGGGTGCGGTCACCCCTCCACTTT.

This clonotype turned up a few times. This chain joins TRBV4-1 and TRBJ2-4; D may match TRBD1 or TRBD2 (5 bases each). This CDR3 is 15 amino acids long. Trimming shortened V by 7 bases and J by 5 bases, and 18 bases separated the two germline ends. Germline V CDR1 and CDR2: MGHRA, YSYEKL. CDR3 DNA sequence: TGCGCCAGCATGGGGACGGGCCCCTGGGAAAACATTCAGTACTTC. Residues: CASMGTGPWENIQYF.

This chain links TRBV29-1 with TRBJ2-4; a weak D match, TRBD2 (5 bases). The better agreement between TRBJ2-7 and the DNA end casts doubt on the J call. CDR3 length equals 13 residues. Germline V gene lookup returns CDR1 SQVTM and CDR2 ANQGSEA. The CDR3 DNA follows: TGCAGCGTCACGAGACGGGGTCGAGGCGAGCAGTACTTC. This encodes CSVTRRGRGEQYF.

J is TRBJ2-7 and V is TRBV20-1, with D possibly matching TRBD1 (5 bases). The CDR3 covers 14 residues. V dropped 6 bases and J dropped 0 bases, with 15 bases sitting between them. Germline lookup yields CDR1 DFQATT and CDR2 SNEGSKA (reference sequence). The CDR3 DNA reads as TGCAGTGCGTTAAGACAGATCAGCTCCTACGAGCAGTACTTC. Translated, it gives CSALRQISSYEQYF.

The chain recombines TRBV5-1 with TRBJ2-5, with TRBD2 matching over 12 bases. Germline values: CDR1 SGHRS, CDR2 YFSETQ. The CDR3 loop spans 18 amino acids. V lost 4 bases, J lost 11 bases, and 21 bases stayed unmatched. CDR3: CASSGPTSGGPTSLEQYF. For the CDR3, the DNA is TGCGCCAGCAGCGGCCCGACTAGCGGGGGCCCTACCTCCTTGGAGCAGTACTTC.

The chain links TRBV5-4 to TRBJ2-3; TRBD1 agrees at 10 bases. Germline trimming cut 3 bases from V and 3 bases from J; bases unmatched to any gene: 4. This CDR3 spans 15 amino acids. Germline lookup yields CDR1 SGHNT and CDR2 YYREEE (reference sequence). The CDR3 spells CASSWDRGGTDTQYF. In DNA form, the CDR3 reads TGTGCCAGCAGCTGGGACAGGGGAGGAACAGATACGCAGTATTTT. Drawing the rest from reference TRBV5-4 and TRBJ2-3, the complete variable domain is ETGVTQSPTHLIKTRGQQVTLRCSSQSGHNTVSWYQQALGQGPQFIFQYYREEENGRGNFPPRFSGLQFPNYSSELNVNALELDDSALYLCASSWDRGGTDTQYFGPGTRLTVL.

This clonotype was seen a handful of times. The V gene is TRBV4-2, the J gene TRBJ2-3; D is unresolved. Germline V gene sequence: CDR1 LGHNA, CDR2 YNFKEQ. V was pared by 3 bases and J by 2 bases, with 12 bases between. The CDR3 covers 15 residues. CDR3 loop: CASSHWGSDTDTQYF. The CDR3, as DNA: TGTGCCAGCAGCCACTGGGGAAGTGACACAGATACGCAGTATTTT.

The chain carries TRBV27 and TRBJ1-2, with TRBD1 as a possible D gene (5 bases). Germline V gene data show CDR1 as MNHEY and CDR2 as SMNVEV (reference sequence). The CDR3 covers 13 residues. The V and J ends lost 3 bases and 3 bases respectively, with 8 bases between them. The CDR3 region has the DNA TGTGCCAGCAGTTTCGGGACGCACTATGGCTACACCTTC. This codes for CASSFGTHYGYTF.

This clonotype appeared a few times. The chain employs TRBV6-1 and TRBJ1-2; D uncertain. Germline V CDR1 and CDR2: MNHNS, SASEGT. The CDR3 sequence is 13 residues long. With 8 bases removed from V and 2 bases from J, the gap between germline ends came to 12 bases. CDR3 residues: CASRRSGNYGYTF. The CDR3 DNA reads TGTGCCAGCCGACGGAGCGGGAACTATGGCTACACCTTC.

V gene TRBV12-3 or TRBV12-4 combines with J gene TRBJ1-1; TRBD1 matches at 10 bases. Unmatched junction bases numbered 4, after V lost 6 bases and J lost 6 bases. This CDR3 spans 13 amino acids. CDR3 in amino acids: CASSDRGRAEAFF. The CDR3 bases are TGTGCCAGCAGCGACAGGGGGCGGGCTGAAGCTTTCTTT.

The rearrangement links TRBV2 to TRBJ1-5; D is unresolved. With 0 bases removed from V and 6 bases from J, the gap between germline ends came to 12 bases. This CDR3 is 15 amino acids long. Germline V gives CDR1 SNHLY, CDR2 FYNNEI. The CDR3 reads CASSEALRGGQPQHF. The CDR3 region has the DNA TGTGCCAGCAGTGAAGCGCTTAGAGGCGGTCAGCCCCAGCATTTT.